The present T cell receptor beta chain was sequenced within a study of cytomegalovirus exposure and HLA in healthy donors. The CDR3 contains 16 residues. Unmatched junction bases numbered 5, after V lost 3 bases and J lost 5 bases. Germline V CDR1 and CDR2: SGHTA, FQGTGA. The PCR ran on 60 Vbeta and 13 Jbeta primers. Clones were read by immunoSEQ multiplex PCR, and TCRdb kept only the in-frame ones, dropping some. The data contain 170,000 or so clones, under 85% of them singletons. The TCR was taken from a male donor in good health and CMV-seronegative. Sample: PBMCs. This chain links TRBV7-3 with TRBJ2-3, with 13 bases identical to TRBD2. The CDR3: CASSFGLAGARDTQYF. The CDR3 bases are TGTGCCAGCAGCTTTGGACTAGCGGGAGCCCGAGATACGCAGTATTTT.